The 29 T cell receptor beta chains in this list originate from one sample, sequenced in a study of T cell changes during pregnancy in multiple sclerosis. Profiled with immunoSEQ multiplex PCR; TCRdb holds only in-frame clones, not every one. The table lists 75,000 to 95,000 clones, about 90% of them singletons, with over 0.7% in the top ten. The source was peripheral blood, collected in the first trimester of pregnancy. Every receptor here comes from a female donor in good health, enrolled as a control in a pregnancy study.

The genes are TRBV5-4 and TRBJ1-2, with TRBD1 matching 8 bases. V gave up 3 bases and J gave up 3 bases; unmatched junction bases: 7. Germline-derived CDR1 and CDR2 are SGHNT and YYREEE (reference sequence). The CDR3 loop spans 15 amino acids. CDR3 region: CASSSIMDRDYGYTF. CDR3 nucleotide sequence: TGTGCCAGCAGCTCAATTATGGACAGGGACTATGGCTACACCTTC.

The gene calls are TRBV7-2 and TRBJ2-3; D uncertain. Between the trimmed V and J ends, which lost 1 base and 2 bases, there was a span of 10 bases. Germline values: CDR1 SGHTA, CDR2 FQGNSA. This CDR3 comprises 15 residues. CDR3 sequence (DNA): TGTGCCAGCAGCTTAGTGTCAGGATTCACAGATACGCAGTATTTT. The encoded protein is CASSLVSGFTDTQYF. Using reference TRBV7-2 and TRBJ2-3 for the parts outside the CDR3, the full variable domain is GAGVSQSPSNKVTEKGKDVELRCDPISGHTALYWYRQSLGQGLEFLIYFQGNSAPDKSGLPSDRFSAERTGGSVSTLTIQRTQQEDSAVYLCASSLVSGFTDTQYFGPGTRLTVL.

V is TRBV7-9 and J is TRBJ1-4, with 7 bases aligning to TRBD1. CDR1 and CDR2 from the germline V gene are SEHNR and FQNEAQ (reference sequence). The J segment lost 4 bases and the V segment lost 4 bases, leaving 9 bases of the junction unmatched. CDR3 size: 16 residues. DNA for the CDR3: TGTGCCAGCAGCTGGGGGGACAGAGCACTTAATGAAAAACTGTTTTTT. Protein: CASSWGDRALNEKLFF. Combining the CDR3 with reference TRBV7-9 and TRBJ1-4 gives the whole variable domain DTGVSQNPRHKITKRGQNVTFRCDPISEHNRLYWYRQTLGQGPEFLTYFQNEAQLEKSRLLSDRFSAERPKGSFSTLEIQRTEQGDSAMYLCASSWGDRALNEKLFFGSGTQLSVL.

V gene TRBV30 combines with J gene TRBJ1-2, with TRBD1 matching over 9 bases. The CDR3 spans 19 residues. J was trimmed by 3 bases and V by 2 bases; bases with no gene match: 19. The V gene's germline CDR1 is GTSNPN and CDR2 SVGIG (reference sequence). CDR3 bases: TGTGCCTGGAGTTTACTACTACCGACCGGGACAGGGACGGACTATGGCTACACCTTC. Its protein product is CAWSLLLPTGTGTDYGYTF.

V is TRBV19 and J is TRBJ1-2, with D possibly being TRBD1 (5 bases). CDR1 LNHDA and CDR2 SQIVND come from the germline V gene (reference sequence). There are 14 residues in the CDR3. V was clipped by 0 bases and J by 8 bases, with 13 bases between them. This chain's CDR3 is CASSIDGHPGGYTF. CDR3 sequence (DNA): TGTGCCAGTAGTATAGACGGACACCCAGGCGGCTACACCTTC.

The rearrangement uses TRBV30 and TRBJ2-7; 7 bases map to TRBD1. The CDR3 spans 14 residues. Germline V lookup: CDR1 GTSNPN, CDR2 SVGIG (reference sequence). Trimming at V came to 2 bases and at J to 3 bases, leaving 7 bases not matched to a gene. CDR3: CAWSPPGQLYEQYF. In DNA, the CDR3 is TGTGCCTGGAGTCCACCGGGACAGCTCTACGAGCAGTACTTC.

The V gene is TRBV7-2, the J gene TRBJ1-1; 7 positions agree with TRBD1. The CDR3 has 14 residues. Per germline, CDR1 SGHTA and CDR2 FQGNSA. V dropped 5 bases and J dropped 1; count of bases not matched to a gene: 4. This CDR3 reads CASSRDRANTEAFF. The DNA for the CDR3 is TGTGCCAGCAGCAGGGACAGAGCGAACACTGAAGCTTTCTTT.

The chain uses TRBV7-8 and TRBJ2-1, with TRBD1 matching 9 bases. The CDR3 has 14 residues. Losses at the gene ends were 1 base for V and 12 bases for J; bases not matched to a gene: 7. Germline V gives CDR1 SGHVS, CDR2 FQNEAQ. This chain's CDR3 is CASSLVGTGKVQFF. CDR3 DNA sequence: TGTGCCAGCAGCTTAGTCGGGACAGGGAAAGTGCAGTTCTTC. The variable domain in full, with the rest retrieved from reference TRBV7-8 and TRBJ2-1, is GAGVSQSPRYKVAKRGQDVALRCDPISGHVSLFWYQQALGQGPEFLTYFQNEAQLDKSGLPSDRFFAERPEGSVSTLKIQRTQQEDSAVYLCASSLVGTGKVQFFGPGTRLTVL.

The sample holds one count of this clone. V and J are TRBV6-1 and TRBJ1-5; D unresolved. V was clipped by 1 base and J by 13 bases, with 8 bases between them. Germline assignment: CDR1 MNHNS and CDR2 SASEGT. This CDR3 contains 11 residues. The CDR3 DNA reads as TGTGCCAGCAGTGAAGAGGAGGGTCAGCATTTT. This gives the protein CASSEEEGQHF.

The CDR3 sequence: CASSLNRLAGGPQETQYF. The CDR3 region has the DNA TGTGCCAGCAGCTTGAACAGACTAGCGGGAGGCCCCCAGGAGACCCAGTACTTC. The V and J genes are TRBV5-4 and TRBJ2-5; 13 positions agree with TRBD2. CDR3 length: 18 amino acids. The junction had 11 bases not matched to a gene; V was cut back by 1 base and J by 5 bases. In germline, CDR1 is SGHNT, CDR2 YYREEE (reference sequence).

The chain couples TRBV7-2 to TRBJ2-7; 14 bases are shared with TRBD2. Germline loops: CDR1 SGHTA, CDR2 FQGNSA. After removal of 5 bases from V and 3 bases from J, the junction contained 9 bases not matched to a gene. The CDR3 has 17 amino acids. The DNA for the CDR3 is TGTGCCAGCAGCCGTGGACTAGCGGGAGGACCCTTCTACGAGCAGTACTTC. Translation gives CASSRGLAGGPFYEQYF.

V gene TRBV5-4 combines with J gene TRBJ1-5, with TRBD1 identical over 7 bases. CDR1 and CDR2 from the germline V gene are SGHNT and YYREEE (reference sequence). The CDR3 runs to 15 residues. Unmatched junction bases numbered 8, after V lost 4 bases and J lost 4 bases. CDR3 in amino acids: CASSPGTGANQPQHF. The CDR3, as DNA: TGTGCCAGCAGCCCGGGAACAGGGGCTAATCAGCCCCAGCATTTT.

The chain links TRBV30 to TRBJ1-4, with 8 bases matching TRBD1. J was trimmed by 5 bases and V by 1 base; bases with no gene match: 9. Germline CDR1 and CDR2: GTSNPN and SVGIG (reference sequence). The CDR3 is made up of 16 amino acids. CDR3 in amino acids: CAWSDWNDRGNEKLFF. The CDR3 DNA reads as TGTGCCTGGAGTGACTGGAACGACAGGGGAAATGAAAAACTGTTTTTT.

This sequence joins TRBV5-1 and TRBJ1-2; tentative D call: TRBD1 (6 bases). The germline V gene has CDR1 SGHRS and CDR2 YFSETQ. Trimming removed 3 bases at V and 8 bases at J, with 14 bases between. CDR3 length equals 13 residues. CDR3 in DNA: TGCGCCAGCAGCTACAGGGAAGGGGACGGCTACACCTTC. Translated, it gives CASSYREGDGYTF.

The chain is built from TRBV9 and TRBJ2-2, with 8 bases lining up with TRBD1. Trimming at V came to 6 bases and at J to 7 bases, leaving 11 bases not matched to a gene. Germline loops: CDR1 SGDLS, CDR2 YYNGEE. The CDR3 is 15 residues long. The CDR3 coding sequence is TGTGCCAGCAACTCAGGGGGCCGGAATTACGGGGAGCTGTTTTTT. Translating gives CASNSGGRNYGELFF.

The V and J genes are TRBV29-1 and TRBJ1-2; 9 bases match TRBD1. The CDR3 is 16 residues long. Trimming cost V 0 bases and J 3 bases; bases outside gene matches: 8. Germline V CDR1 and CDR2: SQVTM, ANQGSEA. Here the CDR3 reads CSVEERLQGAYYGYTF. DNA for the CDR3: TGCAGCGTTGAAGAAAGGTTACAGGGGGCTTACTATGGCTACACCTTC.

This clone showed up just a few times. The V gene is TRBV9, the J gene TRBJ1-1, with D unresolved. V shed 0 bases and J shed 4 bases, with 10 bases lying between them. The CDR3 loop spans 14 amino acids. The germline V gene encodes CDR1 SGDLS and CDR2 YYNGEE. Written as DNA, the CDR3 is TGTGCCAGCAGCGTAGTTTCCAGTCCCACTGAAGCTTTCTTT. It specifies CASSVVSSPTEAFF.

A single count supports this clone. The chain links TRBV27 to TRBJ2-7, with 8 nucleotides matching TRBD1. The CDR3 extends over 16 amino acids. The V segment lost 1 base and the J segment 5 bases; nucleotides outside the gene matches: 10. In germline, CDR1 is MNHEY, CDR2 SMNVEV (reference sequence). The CDR3 sequence is CASSLLRPGGAHEQYF. DNA of the CDR3: TGTGCCAGCAGTTTATTACGTCCAGGGGGCGCACACGAGCAGTACTTC.

The V and J genes are TRBV18 and TRBJ1-5; D gene unclear. CDR1 is KGHSH and CDR2 is LQKENI in the germline V gene. V was cut by 2 bases and J by 6 bases, with 20 bases left in between. The CDR3 runs to 17 residues. The CDR3 DNA is TGTGCCAGCTCACCAAACTCCAACCAGGCGGCGGGTCAGCCCCAGCATTTT. It specifies CASSPNSNQAAGQPQHF.

The table lists this clone with a few counts. The chain recombines TRBV5-1 with TRBJ1-2; 7 bases are shared with TRBD1. Unmatched junction bases numbered 3, after V lost 0 bases and J lost 4 bases. The CDR3 contains 14 residues. The germline V gene has CDR1 SGHRS and CDR2 YFSETQ. CDR3 region: CASSLGDRTYGYTF. In DNA, the CDR3 is TGCGCCAGCAGCTTGGGGGACAGAACCTATGGCTACACCTTC.

J is TRBJ2-7 and V is TRBV5-6; 8 bases are shared with TRBD1. V was clipped by 4 bases and J by 3 bases; unmatched bases: 9. There are 15 residues in the CDR3. Per the germline V gene, CDR1 is SGHDT and CDR2 is YYEEEE. The CDR3 loop reads CASSPTDRVGYEQYF. CDR3 DNA: TGTGCCAGCAGCCCTACGGACAGGGTGGGCTACGAGCAGTACTTC.

Concerning this clone itself: A read error may explain this, as a much larger clone is one base away. In DNA, the CDR3 is TGCAGCGTTGAACCTCACGGGGGTCGGATTGAAGCTTTCTTT. Translating it yields CSVEPHGGRIEAFF. V gene TRBV29-1 combines with J gene TRBJ1-1; possibly TRBD1 for D (5 bases). The CDR3 runs to 14 residues. V was clipped by 2 bases and J by 7 bases, with 17 bases between them. CDR1 is SQVTM and CDR2 is ANQGSEA in the germline V gene.

The V call is TRBV19, the J call TRBJ1-2, with TRBD1 as a possible D gene (6 bases). The CDR3 runs 15 residues. V was clipped by 3 bases and J by 0 bases, with 11 bases between them. Germline V gene lookup returns CDR1 LNHDA and CDR2 SQIVND (reference sequence). This chain's CDR3 is CASSIEGDANYGYTF. Written as DNA, the CDR3 is TGTGCCAGTAGTATCGAGGGGGACGCTAACTATGGCTACACCTTC.

This CDR3 reads CASSTWVGRGEQYF. As DNA, the CDR3 is TGCGCCAGCAGCACCTGGGTTGGCAGGGGCGAGCAGTACTTC. The rearrangement uses TRBV5-1 and TRBJ2-7; possible D gene TRBD1, 6 bases. There are 14 residues in the CDR3. The germline gives CDR1 SGHRS, CDR2 YFSETQ. Trimming took 4 bases from V and 6 from J, leaving 17 bases between them.

The rearrangement joins TRBV5-1 to TRBJ1-2; D possibly corresponds to TRBD1 (5 bases). Germline CDR1 reads SGHRS; CDR2 reads YFSETQ. V was cut by 0 bases and J by 3 bases, with 15 bases left in between. The CDR3 covers 16 residues. Written as DNA, the CDR3 is TGCGCCAGCAGCTTGGGAGTGGGGGGTAAAGACTATGGCTACACCTTC. Protein: CASSLGVGGKDYGYTF.

This rearrangement joins TRBV23-1 to TRBJ2-3; 12 bases map to TRBD1. TRBV23-1 is known as an ORF, though its function is uncertain. V shed 0 bases, J shed 6 bases, and the junction held 7 bases outside the gene matches. The CDR3 spans 17 residues. CDR3 in DNA: TGCGCCAGCAGTCAATCAAGGGGACAGGGGGCATCCGATACGCAGTATTTT. Amino acid sequence: CASSQSRGQGASDTQYF.

V gene TRBV2 combines with J gene TRBJ2-4; no definite D call. Germline CDR1 and CDR2: SNHLY and FYNNEI. The CDR3 runs to 13 residues. The V gene lost 6 bases and the J gene lost 6 bases, with 12 bases spanning the gap. The CDR3 loop reads CASRLTLSNIQYF. The CDR3 DNA is TGTGCCAGCAGGCTCACATTATCAAACATTCAGTACTTC.

The chain employs TRBV19 and TRBJ2-6, with a possible D match to TRBD2 (6 bases). Germline CDR1 is LNHDA and CDR2 is SQIVND (reference sequence). This CDR3 has 18 residues. Trimming shortened V by 9 bases and J by 0 bases, and 21 bases separated the two germline ends. DNA of the CDR3: TGTGCCAGCCTCTCCACGAGGGGACTGATCTCTGGGGCCAACGTCCTGACTTTC. It translates to CASLSTRGLISGANVLTF. The variable domain in full, with the rest retrieved from reference TRBV19 and TRBJ2-6, is DGGITQSPKYLFRKEGQNVTLSCEQNLNHDAMYWYRQDPGQGLRLIYYSQIVNDFQKGDIAEGYSVSREKKESFPLTVTSAQKNPTAFYLCASLSTRGLISGANVLTFGAGSRLTVL.

The V gene is TRBV11-3, the J gene TRBJ2-2, with D possibly TRBD1 on 6 matching bases. Trimming pared 6 bases from V and 1 base from J, leaving 15 bases between. Germline V CDR1 and CDR2: SGHNT, YENEEA. The CDR3 is 16 residues long. The CDR3 reads CASSSFAGVNTGELFF. The DNA of the CDR3 is TGTGCCAGCAGTTCCTTTGCAGGGGTGAACACCGGGGAGCTGTTTTTT.